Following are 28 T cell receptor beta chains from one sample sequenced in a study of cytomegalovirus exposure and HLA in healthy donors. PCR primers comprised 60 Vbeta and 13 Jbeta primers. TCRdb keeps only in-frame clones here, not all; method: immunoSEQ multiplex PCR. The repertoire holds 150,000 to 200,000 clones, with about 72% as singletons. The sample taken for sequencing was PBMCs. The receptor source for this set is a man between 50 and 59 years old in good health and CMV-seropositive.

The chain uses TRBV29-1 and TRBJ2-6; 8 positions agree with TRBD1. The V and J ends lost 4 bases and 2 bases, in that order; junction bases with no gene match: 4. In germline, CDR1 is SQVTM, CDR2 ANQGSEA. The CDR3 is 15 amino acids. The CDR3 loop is CSVGTGLTGANVLTF. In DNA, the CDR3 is TGCAGCGTTGGGACAGGGCTTACTGGGGCCAACGTCCTGACTTTC.

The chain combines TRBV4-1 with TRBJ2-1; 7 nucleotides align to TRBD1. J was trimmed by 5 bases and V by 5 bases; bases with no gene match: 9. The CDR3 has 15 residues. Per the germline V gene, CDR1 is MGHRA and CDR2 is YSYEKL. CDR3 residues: CASSYRQGDDNEQFF. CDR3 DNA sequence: TGCGCCAGCAGCTACCGACAGGGAGACGACAATGAGCAGTTCTTC.

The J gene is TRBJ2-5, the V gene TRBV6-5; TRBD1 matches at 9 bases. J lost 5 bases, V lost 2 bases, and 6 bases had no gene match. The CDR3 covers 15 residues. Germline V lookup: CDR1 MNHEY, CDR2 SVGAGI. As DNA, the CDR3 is TGTGCCAGCAGTTACCCTAGGACAGGGGATGAGACCCAGTACTTC. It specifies CASSYPRTGDETQYF.

CDR3 in DNA: TGTGCCATCGGACAGGGGGCGCTGGGGCAGGAAGAGCAGTACTTC. It codes for CAIGQGALGQEEQYF. J is TRBJ2-7 and V is TRBV10-3; 11 bases line up with TRBD1. Looked up from germline, CDR1 is ENHRY and CDR2 is SYGVKD. Trimming took 8 bases from V and 7 from J; bases not matched to a gene: 13. The CDR3 sequence is 15 residues long.

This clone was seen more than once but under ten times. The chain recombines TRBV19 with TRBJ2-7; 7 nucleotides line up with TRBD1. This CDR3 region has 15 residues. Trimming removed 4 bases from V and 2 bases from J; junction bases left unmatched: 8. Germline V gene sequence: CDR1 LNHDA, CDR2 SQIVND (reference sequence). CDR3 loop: CASSKGTALPYEQYF. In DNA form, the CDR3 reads TGTGCCAGTAGTAAAGGGACAGCTCTACCCTACGAGCAGTACTTC.

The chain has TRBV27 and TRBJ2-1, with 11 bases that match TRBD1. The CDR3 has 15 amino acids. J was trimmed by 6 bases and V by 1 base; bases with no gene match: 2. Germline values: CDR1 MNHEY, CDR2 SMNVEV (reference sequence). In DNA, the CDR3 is TGTGCCAGCAGTTTATGGGGGACAGGGGGCAATGAGCAGTTCTTC. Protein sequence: CASSLWGTGGNEQFF.

For the CDR3, the DNA is TGTGCCAGCAGTTACCCGGGACAGCTCAATTCACCCCTCCACTTT. Translating gives CASSYPGQLNSPLHF. The chain employs TRBV6-5 and TRBJ1-6, with 7 nucleotides matching TRBD1. Trimming removed 2 bases from V and 7 bases from J; junction bases left unmatched: 5. The CDR3 is 15 amino acids. In germline, CDR1 is MNHEY, CDR2 SVGAGI.

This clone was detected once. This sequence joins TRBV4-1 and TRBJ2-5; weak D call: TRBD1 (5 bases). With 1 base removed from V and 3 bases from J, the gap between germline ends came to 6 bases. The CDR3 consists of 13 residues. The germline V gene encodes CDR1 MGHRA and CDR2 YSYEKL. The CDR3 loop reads CASSQAGKETQYF. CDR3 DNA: TGCGCCAGCAGCCAAGCAGGGAAAGAGACCCAGTACTTC.

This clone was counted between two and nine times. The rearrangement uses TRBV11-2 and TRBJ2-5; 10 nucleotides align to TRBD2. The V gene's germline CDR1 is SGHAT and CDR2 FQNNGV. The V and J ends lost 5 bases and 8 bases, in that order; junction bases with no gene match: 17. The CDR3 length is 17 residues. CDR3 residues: CASSRERAGGVFVTQYF. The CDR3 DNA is TGTGCCAGCAGCCGAGAGCGAGCGGGGGGGGTTTTCGTCACCCAGTACTTC.

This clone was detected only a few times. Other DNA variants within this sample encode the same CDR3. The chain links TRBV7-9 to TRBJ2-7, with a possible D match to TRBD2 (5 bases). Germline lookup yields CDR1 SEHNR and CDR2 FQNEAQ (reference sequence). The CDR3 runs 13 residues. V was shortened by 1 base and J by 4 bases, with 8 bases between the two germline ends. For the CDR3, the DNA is TGTGCCAGCAGCTTAGGAGGCGGGTACGAGCAGTACTTC. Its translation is CASSLGGGYEQYF. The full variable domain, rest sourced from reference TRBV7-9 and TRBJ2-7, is DTGVSQNPRHKITKRGQNVTFRCDPISEHNRLYWYRQTLGQGPEFLTYFQNEAQLEKSRLLSDRFSAERPKGSFSTLEIQRTEQGDSAMYLCASSLGGGYEQYFGPGTRLTVT.

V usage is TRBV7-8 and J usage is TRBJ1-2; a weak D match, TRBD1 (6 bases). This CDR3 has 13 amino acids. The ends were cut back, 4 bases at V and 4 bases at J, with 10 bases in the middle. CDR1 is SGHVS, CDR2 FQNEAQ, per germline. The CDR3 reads CASSSTGAYGYTF. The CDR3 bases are TGTGCCAGCAGCTCGACAGGTGCCTATGGCTACACCTTC. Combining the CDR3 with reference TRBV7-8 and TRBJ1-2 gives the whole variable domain GAGVSQSPRYKVAKRGQDVALRCDPISGHVSLFWYQQALGQGPEFLTYFQNEAQLDKSGLPSDRFFAERPEGSVSTLKIQRTQQEDSAVYLCASSSTGAYGYTFGSGTRLTVV.

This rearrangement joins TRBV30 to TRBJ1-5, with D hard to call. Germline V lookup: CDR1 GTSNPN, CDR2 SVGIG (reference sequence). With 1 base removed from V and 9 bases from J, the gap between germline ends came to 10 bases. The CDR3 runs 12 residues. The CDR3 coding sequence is TGTGCCTGGAGTGAATCCCCCGGGCCCCAGCATTTT. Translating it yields CAWSESPGPQHF.

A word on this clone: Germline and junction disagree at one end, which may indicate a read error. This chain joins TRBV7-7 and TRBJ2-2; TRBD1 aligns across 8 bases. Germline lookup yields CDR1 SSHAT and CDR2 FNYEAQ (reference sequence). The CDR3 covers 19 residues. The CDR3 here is CASSLELGTGGGNTGELFF. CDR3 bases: TGTGCTAGCAGCTTGGAATTAGGGACAGGTGGTGGGAACACCGGGGAGCTGTTTTTT.

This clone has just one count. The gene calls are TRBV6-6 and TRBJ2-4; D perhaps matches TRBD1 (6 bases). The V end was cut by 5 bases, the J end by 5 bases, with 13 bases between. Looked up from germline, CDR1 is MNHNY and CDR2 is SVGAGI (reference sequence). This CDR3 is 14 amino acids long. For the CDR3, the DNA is TGTGCCAGCAGTGGAGGACAGTACCAAAACATTCAGTACTTC. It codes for CASSGGQYQNIQYF.

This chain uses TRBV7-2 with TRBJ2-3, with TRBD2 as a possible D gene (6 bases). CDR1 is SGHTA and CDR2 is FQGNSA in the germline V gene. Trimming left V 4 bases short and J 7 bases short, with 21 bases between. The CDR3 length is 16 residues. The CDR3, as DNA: TGTGCCAGCAGCTATCAACGGTTCGGGGCGGGGAATACGCAGTATTTT. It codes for CASSYQRFGAGNTQYF.

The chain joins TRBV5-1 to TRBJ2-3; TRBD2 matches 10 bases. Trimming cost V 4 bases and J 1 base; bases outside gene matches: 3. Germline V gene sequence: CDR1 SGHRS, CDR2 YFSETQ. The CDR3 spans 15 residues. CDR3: CASSPGTSGTDTQYF. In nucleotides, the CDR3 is TGCGCCAGCAGCCCCGGGACTAGCGGCACAGATACGCAGTATTTT.

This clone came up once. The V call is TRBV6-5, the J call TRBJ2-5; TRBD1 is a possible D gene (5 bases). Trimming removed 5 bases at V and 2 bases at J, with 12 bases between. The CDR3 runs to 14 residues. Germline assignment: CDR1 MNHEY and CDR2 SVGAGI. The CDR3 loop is CASSPGSAQETQYF. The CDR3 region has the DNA TGTGCCAGCAGTCCAGGGTCGGCACAAGAGACCCAGTACTTC.

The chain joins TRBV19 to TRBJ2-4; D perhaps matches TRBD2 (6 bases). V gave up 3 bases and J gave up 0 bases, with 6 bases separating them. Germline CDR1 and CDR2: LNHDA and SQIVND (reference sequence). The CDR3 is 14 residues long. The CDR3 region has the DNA TGTGCCAGTAGTATGGGACTAGCCAAAAACATTCAGTACTTC. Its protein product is CASSMGLAKNIQYF.

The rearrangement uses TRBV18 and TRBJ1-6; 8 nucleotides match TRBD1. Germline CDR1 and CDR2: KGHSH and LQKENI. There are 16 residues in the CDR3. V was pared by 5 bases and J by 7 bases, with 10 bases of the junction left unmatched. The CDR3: CASSRQGWSANSPLHF. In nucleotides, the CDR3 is TGTGCCAGCTCAAGACAGGGGTGGTCCGCAAATTCACCCCTCCACTTT.

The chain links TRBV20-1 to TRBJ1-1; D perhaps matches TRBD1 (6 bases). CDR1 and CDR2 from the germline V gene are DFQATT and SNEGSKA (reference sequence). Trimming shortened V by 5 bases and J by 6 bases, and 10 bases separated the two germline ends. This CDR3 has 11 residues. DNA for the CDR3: TGCAGTGCTGTCTACAGGGCTGAAGCTTTCTTT. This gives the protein CSAVYRAEAFF.

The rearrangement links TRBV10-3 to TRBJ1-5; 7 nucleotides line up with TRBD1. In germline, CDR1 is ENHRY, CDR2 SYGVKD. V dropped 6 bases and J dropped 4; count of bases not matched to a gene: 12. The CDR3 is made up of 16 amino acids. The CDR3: CAISQAPGQENQPQHF. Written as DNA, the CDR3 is TGTGCCATCAGCCAGGCCCCCGGACAGGAGAATCAGCCCCAGCATTTT.

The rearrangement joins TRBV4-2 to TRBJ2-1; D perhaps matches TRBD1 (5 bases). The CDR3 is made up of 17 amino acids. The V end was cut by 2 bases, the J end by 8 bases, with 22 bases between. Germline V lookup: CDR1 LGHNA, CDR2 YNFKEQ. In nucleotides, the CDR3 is TGTGCCAGCAGCCAATTCACGGGTGGGGCTAATCTAGATGAGCAGTTCTTC. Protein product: CASSQFTGGANLDEQFF.

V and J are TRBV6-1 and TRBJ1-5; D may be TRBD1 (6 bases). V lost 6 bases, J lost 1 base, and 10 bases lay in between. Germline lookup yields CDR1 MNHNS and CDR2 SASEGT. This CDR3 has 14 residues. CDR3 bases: TGTGCCAGCAGGCAGGGGATAAGCAATCAGCCCCAGCATTTT. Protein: CASRQGISNQPQHF.

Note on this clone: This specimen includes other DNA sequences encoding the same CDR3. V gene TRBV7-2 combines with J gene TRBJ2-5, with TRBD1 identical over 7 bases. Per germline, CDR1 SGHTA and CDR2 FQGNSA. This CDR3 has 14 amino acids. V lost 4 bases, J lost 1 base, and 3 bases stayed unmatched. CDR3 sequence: CASSSTGFQETQYF. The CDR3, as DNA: TGTGCCAGCAGCTCGACAGGGTTCCAAGAGACCCAGTACTTC. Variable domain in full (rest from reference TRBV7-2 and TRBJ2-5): GAGVSQSPSNKVTEKGKDVELRCDPISGHTALYWYRQSLGQGLEFLIYFQGNSAPDKSGLPSDRFSAERTGGSVSTLTIQRTQQEDSAVYLCASSSTGFQETQYFGPGTRLLVL.

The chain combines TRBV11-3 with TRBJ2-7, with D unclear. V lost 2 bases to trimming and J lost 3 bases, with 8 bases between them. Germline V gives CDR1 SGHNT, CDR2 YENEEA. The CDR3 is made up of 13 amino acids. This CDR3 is CASSLYHGYEQYF. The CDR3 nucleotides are TGTGCCAGCAGCTTATATCACGGCTACGAGCAGTACTTC.

The CDR3 DNA is TGCGCCAGTCGAAAGGCCGGACAGGAGAACACCGGGGAGCTGTTTTTT. Its translation is CASRKAGQENTGELFF. The chain has TRBV5-1 and TRBJ2-2; 7 bases line up with TRBD1. CDR1 and CDR2 from the germline V gene are SGHRS and YFSETQ. V was pared by 8 bases and J by 1 base, with 11 bases of the junction left unmatched. This CDR3 has 16 amino acids.

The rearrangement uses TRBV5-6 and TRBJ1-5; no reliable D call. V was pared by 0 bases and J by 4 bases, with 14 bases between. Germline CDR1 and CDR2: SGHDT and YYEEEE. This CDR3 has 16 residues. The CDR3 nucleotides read TGTGCCAGCAGCTTGGGCTGGGCAGGCCATAATCAGCCCCAGCATTTT. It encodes CASSLGWAGHNQPQHF.

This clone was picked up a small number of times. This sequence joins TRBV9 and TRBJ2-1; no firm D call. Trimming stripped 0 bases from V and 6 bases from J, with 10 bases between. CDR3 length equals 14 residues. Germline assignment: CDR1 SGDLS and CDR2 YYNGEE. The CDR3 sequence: CASSVAGVGNEQFF. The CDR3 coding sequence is TGTGCCAGCAGCGTAGCCGGAGTGGGCAATGAGCAGTTCTTC.